The 13 T cell receptor beta chains reported below all come from one sample, sequenced in a study of tumor-infiltrating lymphocytes in primary liver carcinoma. From 500 ng total RNA, TCR beta cDNA was generated with a primer in the constant region. Amplification in three nested multiplex PCR rounds with slightly modified ARM-PCR gave rise to TCR beta libraries. TRBV1-TRBV30 forward primers paired with a C-beta reverse primer drove the first two PCR rounds, approximately 11 cycles each. TCRdb itself ran the multiplex PCR reads through MiXCR, one entry per CDR3 protein. This sample yields roughly 78,000 distinct CDR3 sequences, of which about 64% are seen a single time; about 13% belongs to the top ten. For each extraction, RNA and DNA were obtained together from roughly 20-30 mg of unsorted bulk tissue. Sequenced material: liver tumor tissue from sampling region 4. The subset: tumor region T4, right-lateral pole. The source of these receptors is a woman aged 60 to 75 with primary liver carcinoma and hepatitis B virus infection.

The chain couples TRBV28 to TRBJ2-1, with a tentative D call TRBD2 (5 bases). The V gene's germline CDR1 is MDHEN and CDR2 SYDVKM. V shed 2 bases and J shed 16 bases, with 15 bases lying between them. The CDR3 consists of 12 residues. The CDR3 sequence: CASSLRGAAAFF. CDR3 nucleotides: TGTGCCAGCAGTTTACGGGGTGCAGCTGCTTTCTTC.

About this clonotype itself: A read error may account for a junction end that differs from germline. The chain is built from TRBV11-2 and TRBJ2-1; D remains unclear. The V gene's germline CDR1 is SGHAT and CDR2 FQNNGV. The CDR3 is 15 amino acids. The CDR3 here is CASSLDGESIGEQSF. CDR3 sequence (DNA): TGTGCCAGCAGCTTAGATGGAGAAAGTATCGGTGAGCAGTCCTTC. Complete variable domain (other parts from reference TRBV11-2 and TRBJ2-1): EAGVAQSPRYKIIEKRQSVAFWCNPISGHATLYWYQQILGQGPKLLIQFQNNGVVDDSQLPKDRFSAERLKGVDSTLKIQPAKLEDSAVYLCASSLDGESIGEQSFGPGTRLTVL.

Concerning this clonotype itself: Sequence at one end of the junction differs from germline and may be a read error. The rearrangement joins TRBV11-3 to TRBJ2-3; D call uncertain. The CDR3 length is 15 residues. Germline V gene lookup returns CDR1 SGHNT and CDR2 YENEEA. CDR3 protein: CPSSLDRHTTDTQYF. Written as DNA, the CDR3 is TGTCCCAGCAGTTTAGATCGACATACTACAGATACACAGTATTTT.

Remarks on this clonotype: A much larger clonotype is one base distant, so this may be a read error. The rearrangement links TRBV28 to TRBJ1-6; D ambiguous. CDR3 length: 14 residues. CDR1 is MDHEN, CDR2 SYDVKM, per germline. CDR3 sequence reads: CARSLEVESSPLHF. CDR3 nucleotides: TGTGCCAGAAGTTTGGAAGTGGAGTCTTCACCCCTCCACTTT.

Worth noting for this clonotype: An end of the junction differs from the germline gene, which may be a read error. The genes are TRBV11-3 and TRBJ2-1; D may be TRBD2 (7 bases). CDR1 and CDR2 (germline): SGHNT, YENEEA. The CDR3 is made up of 12 amino acids. The CDR3 nucleotides are TGCGCAAGCAGGGAGGGGGACAATGAGCAGCTCTTC. Translation gives CASREGDNEQLF.

Comment on this clonotype: A junction end diverges from the germline sequence, so it may reflect a read error. CDR3 loop: CACSLRDNGYEQYF. For the CDR3, the DNA is TGTGCCTGCAGCCTCCGGGACAACGGCTATGAGCAGTACTTC. The chain combines TRBV5-5 with TRBJ2-7, with a possible D match to TRBD1 (6 bases). The CDR3 extends over 14 amino acids. Germline V CDR1 and CDR2: SGHKS, YYEKEE (reference sequence).

This clonotype was seen repeatedly, ten times or more. The rearrangement links TRBV6-2 or TRBV6-3 to TRBJ2-7, with 11 bases aligning to TRBD2. Germline assignment: CDR1 MNHEY and CDR2 SVGEGT. The CDR3 runs to 19 residues. The junction had 24 bases not matched to a gene; V was cut back by 7 bases and J by 7 bases. The CDR3 DNA reads TGTGCCAGCAAGTATGGACAGGCAAACGGAGAGGGACTAGCGGAAGAGCAGTACTTC. This sequence encodes CASKYGQANGEGLAEEQYF.

On this clonotype: An end of the junction does not agree with germline; a read error may underlie this. The chain joins TRBV9 to TRBJ2-7, with a tentative D call TRBD1 (6 bases). Germline lookup yields CDR1 SGDLS and CDR2 YYNGEE. The CDR3 extends over 14 amino acids. The CDR3, as DNA: TGTGCCAGCAGCACAGGGACGGACTCCTACGAGCAATACTTC. As protein: CASSTGTDSYEQYF.

The chain joins TRBV6-5 to TRBJ1-1; possible D gene TRBD1, 6 bases. The CDR3 length is 12 residues. The V gene lost 10 bases and the J gene lost 6 bases, with 15 bases spanning the gap. Germline assignment: CDR1 MNHEY and CDR2 SVGAGI. CDR3 bases: TGTGCCAACAGACGGGACAATTCTGAAGCTTTCTTT. This encodes CANRRDNSEAFF.

Turning to this clonotype: The missing conserved phenylalanine or tryptophan at the end of this CDR3 makes a read error likely. This sequence joins TRBV11-3 and TRBJ2-1; perhaps TRBD2 as D (5 bases). V was shortened by 1 base and J by 8 bases, with 21 bases between the two germline ends. The CDR3 has 17 residues. The V gene's germline CDR1 is SGHNT and CDR2 YENEEA. The CDR3 DNA is TGTGCCAGCAGCTTAGGGTTCGGCGGGCTTTCCTATTATGAGCAGTTCTCC. This sequence encodes CASSLGFGGLSYYEQFS.

This clonotype was picked up a small number of times. This may arise from a read error, as a much more abundant clone is one base away. This chain links TRBV11-2 with TRBJ2-2, with D perhaps being TRBD1 or TRBD2 (5 bases each). CDR1 and CDR2 from the germline V gene are SGHAT and FQNNGV. V shed 5 bases and J shed 7 bases, with 11 bases lying between them. This CDR3 region has 13 residues. The CDR3 loop is CASSAGAGGELFF. The DNA for the CDR3 is TGTGCCAGCAGCGCCGGGGCGGGCGGGGAGCTGTTTTTT.

There are a few counts of this clonotype. It may be a read error: a sequence one base away is much more abundant. The chain is built from TRBV20-1 and TRBJ2-7; TRBD1 matches 10 bases. The germline V gene has CDR1 DFQATT and CDR2 SNEGSKA (reference sequence). The CDR3 loop spans 13 amino acids. The CDR3 reads CSVNRDRGYEQCF. The CDR3 DNA is TGCAGTGTTAACCGGGACAGGGGCTACGAGCAGTGCTTC.

This CDR3 reads CASSPGTGTEAFF. CDR3 DNA sequence: TGTGCCAGCAGCCCAGGGACAGGCACTGAAGCTTTCTTT. The chain is built from TRBV11-2 and TRBJ1-1; the match to TRBD1 covers 8 bases. Germline V gene data show CDR1 as SGHAT and CDR2 as FQNNGV. The CDR3 contains 13 residues. V was pared by 5 bases and J by 4 bases, with 3 bases of the junction left unmatched.